The rows below give T cell receptor beta chains drawn from one sample of a study of control samples from healthy donors and cancer patients. The protocol was immunoSEQ multiplex PCR, while the TCRdb copy is restricted to in-frame clones and leaves out a portion. Among 350,000 to 450,000 clones listed, approximately 90% were seen once. The specimen was PBMCs. These receptor sequences come from a man in his forties with head and neck cancer. The CDR3 runs from the conserved cysteine through the conserved F or W. Each record gives: J gene, D gene, V gene, clone size, CDR3 DNA, CDR3 protein. A D gene is named only where the DNA matches it firmly. Some rows mark clone size as missing; the rest say once, few, many or name a class of expanded clone.

J: TRBJ2-5
D: -
V: TRBV9
size: -
DNA: TGTGCCAGCAGCGTAGCTTTCGAGGAAGAGACCCAGTACTTC
CDR3: CASSVAFEEETQYF

J: TRBJ1-5
D: -
V: TRBV5-6
size: once
DNA: TGTGCCAGCAGTTCCCGCGACAGCAATCAGCCCCAGCATTTT
CDR3: CASSSRDSNQPQHF

J: TRBJ2-5
D: TRBD1
V: TRBV9
size: -
DNA: TGTGCCAGCAGCGAGCAGGGGGTTGGAGAGACCCAGTACTTC
CDR3: CASSEQGVGETQYF

J: TRBJ1-2
D: -
V: TRBV28
size: -
DNA: TGTGCCAGCAGTTTAGATAGGACGGACTATGGCTACACCTTC
CDR3: CASSLDRTDYGYTF

J: TRBJ2-5
D: TRBD2
V: TRBV29-1
size: -
DNA: TGCAGCGCCCCGTTCCGGCGGGAGGGCCTGGAGACCCAGTACTTC
CDR3: CSAPFRREGLETQYF

J: TRBJ1-1
D: TRBD1
V: TRBV5-6
size: -
DNA: TGTGCCAGCAGCTCTGAGACAGGGATGGGCACTGAAGCTTTCTTT
CDR3: CASSSETGMGTEAFF

J: TRBJ1-4
D: -
V: TRBV9
size: -
DNA: TGTGCCAGCAGCGTATTGGGAGAAGATAATGAAAAACTGTTTTTT
CDR3: CASSVLGEDNEKLFF

J: TRBJ1-2
D: -
V: TRBV28
size: -
DNA: TGTGCCAGCAGTTCTCACTGGGGAGGATTTCGGGGCTACACCTTC
CDR3: CASSSHWGGFRGYTF

J: TRBJ1-6
D: -
V: TRBV19
size: -
DNA: TGTGCCAGTAGTATCCGGGGAAACAATTCACCCCTCCACTTT
CDR3: CASSIRGNNSPLHF

J: TRBJ1-6
D: -
V: TRBV5-1
size: -
DNA: TGCGCCAGCAGACCCCCGGGAAGGGAGAATTCACCCCTCCACTTT
CDR3: CASRPPGRENSPLHF

J: TRBJ1-3
D: TRBD1
V: TRBV4-2
size: -
DNA: TGTGCCAGCAGCCAACATCCGGGACAGGGGTTCTCTGGAAACACCATATATTTT
CDR3: CASSQHPGQGFSGNTIYF

J: TRBJ2-7
D: -
V: TRBV18
size: -
DNA: TGTGCCAGCTCACCACGGTTGCAGGATATTACCTACGAGCAGTACTTC
CDR3: CASSPRLQDITYEQYF

J: TRBJ2-7
D: -
V: TRBV20-1
size: -
DNA: TGCAGTGCCAGTAGGGCGGCGGGCGAGCAGTACTTC
CDR3: CSASRAAGEQYF

J: TRBJ2-5
D: -
V: TRBV2
size: -
DNA: TGTGCCAGCAGGCTCCGCTTCCAAGAGACCCAGTACTTC
CDR3: CASRLRFQETQYF

J: TRBJ2-7
D: -
V: TRBV27
size: -
DNA: TGTGCCAGCAGTTTGGGGGGCCCCACCTACGAGCAGTACTTC
CDR3: CASSLGGPTYEQYF

J: TRBJ2-3
D: TRBD2
V: TRBV7-3
size: -
DNA: TGTGCCAGCAGCTTAACGGGGGGGTCAGATACGCAGTATTTT
CDR3: CASSLTGGSDTQYF

J: TRBJ2-1
D: -
V: TRBV12-5
size: -
DNA: TGTGCTAGTGGCCCCCCCACGAGTTCCAATGAGCAGTTCTTC
CDR3: CASGPPTSSNEQFF

J: TRBJ2-5
D: TRBD2
V: TRBV25-1
size: once
DNA: TGTGCCAGCAGTGCTGGGGTAGCGGGAGGCCAAAGGGGAGAGACCCAGTACTTC
CDR3: CASSAGVAGGQRGETQYF

J: TRBJ2-3
D: TRBD2
V: TRBV3-1/TRBV3-2
size: -
DNA: TGTGCCAGCAGCCAAGTCCCCAGCGGGAGGTTAAGGACAGATACGCAGTATTTT
CDR3: CASSQVPSGRLRTDTQYF

J: TRBJ1-2
D: -
V: TRBV7-9
size: many
DNA: TGTGCCAGCAGCTTTTACTGGGAAGGCAACTATGGCTACACCTTC
CDR3: CASSFYWEGNYGYTF

J: TRBJ1-2
D: -
V: TRBV7-2
size: -
DNA: TGTGCCAGCAGCTTCACCAGGACGAAAGGCTACACCTTC
CDR3: CASSFTRTKGYTF

J: TRBJ2-7
D: -
V: TRBV29-1
size: -
DNA: TGCAGCGCCCCCGGGTACGAGCAGTACTTC
CDR3: CSAPGYEQYF

J: TRBJ1-6
D: -
V: TRBV4-2
size: -
DNA: TGTGCCAGCAGCCAAGAAGCAGGTTCGGAAGCCCTCCACTTT
CDR3: CASSQEAGSEALHF

J: TRBJ2-7
D: -
V: TRBV28
size: few
DNA: TGTGCCAGCAGAACCCGACAGGATAGCTCCTACGAGCAGTACTTC
CDR3: CASRTRQDSSYEQYF

J: TRBJ2-1
D: TRBD2
V: TRBV12-5
size: -
DNA: TGTGCTAGTGGCAGGGGTAGAGGCGGGAGGGCCGGTGAGCAGTTCTTC
CDR3: CASGRGRGGRAGEQFF

J: TRBJ2-3
D: -
V: TRBV3-1/TRBV3-2
size: -
DNA: TGTGCCAGCAGCCAAGAAACCCAGGGCGGGACAGATACGCAGTATTTT
CDR3: CASSQETQGGTDTQYF

J: TRBJ1-4
D: -
V: TRBV27
size: -
DNA: TGTGCCAGCAGTTTATCGCCTATGGAACGGGGCACTAATGAAAAACTGTTTTTT
CDR3: CASSLSPMERGTNEKLFF

J: TRBJ1-1
D: -
V: TRBV29-1
size: once
DNA: TGCAGCGTCGCCCGGGTCGGGATCACTGAAGCTTTCTTT
CDR3: CSVARVGITEAFF

J: TRBJ1-1
D: -
V: TRBV28
size: -
DNA: TGTGCCAGCAGTGGACAGATATCGCGCACTGAAGCTTTCTTT
CDR3: CASSGQISRTEAFF

J: TRBJ1-1
D: -
V: TRBV10-3
size: -
DNA: TGTGCCATCAGTGGGCAGGTAGGGGGTAACACTGAAGCTTTCTTT
CDR3: CAISGQVGGNTEAFF

J: TRBJ1-1
D: -
V: TRBV30
size: -
DNA: TGTGCCTGGACCCGGGCCCCGAACACTGAAGCTTTCTTT
CDR3: CAWTRAPNTEAFF

J: TRBJ2-4
D: -
V: TRBV5-4
size: once
DNA: TGTGCCAGCAGCTTAGGTTCCTCCGCGGTTTTTAGCTTC
CDR3: CASSLGSSAVFSF

J: TRBJ1-2
D: -
V: TRBV7-2
size: -
DNA: TGTGCCAGCAGCTTAGCCAGCCCGAAGGGGGACTATGGCTACACCTTC
CDR3: CASSLASPKGDYGYTF

J: TRBJ2-3
D: -
V: TRBV6-2/TRBV6-3
size: -
DNA: TGTGCCAGCAGTTACTCGCGGCTAGCCGAAGATACGCAGTATTTT
CDR3: CASSYSRLAEDTQYF

J: TRBJ2-3
D: TRBD1
V: TRBV7-9
size: -
DNA: TGTGCCAGCAGCGTGGACAGGGCGGAAGATACGCAGTATTTT
CDR3: CASSVDRAEDTQYF

J: TRBJ1-1
D: -
V: TRBV5-8
size: -
DNA: TGTGCCAGCAGCCTAACGAATAGTTGGAGGTCTTGGCGAACTGAAGCTTTCTTT
CDR3: CASSLTNSWRSWRTEAFF

J: TRBJ1-3
D: -
V: TRBV19
size: few
DNA: TGTGCCACCTCGGGGAGTCTTGGAAACACCATATATTTT
CDR3: CATSGSLGNTIYF

J: TRBJ2-1
D: TRBD2
V: TRBV4-1
size: -
DNA: TGCGCCAGCAGCCAGCCCGGACTAGCTCCTAATGAGCAGTTCTTC
CDR3: CASSQPGLAPNEQFF

J: TRBJ1-1
D: -
V: TRBV4-1
size: few
DNA: TGCGCCAGCAGCCCCCGGTCGACAGGCGTCATGAACACTGAAGCTTTCTTT
CDR3: CASSPRSTGVMNTEAFF

J: TRBJ2-3
D: TRBD2
V: TRBV9
size: -
DNA: TGTGCCAGCAGCGTAGGGCGGGAGGGCACAGATACGCAGTATTTT
CDR3: CASSVGREGTDTQYF

J: TRBJ2-6
D: TRBD1
V: TRBV30
size: -
DNA: TGTGCCTGGAGTGGGACAGGGGCGTTCTCTGGGGCCAACGTCCTGACTTTC
CDR3: CAWSGTGAFSGANVLTF

J: TRBJ2-1
D: TRBD2
V: TRBV6-4
size: -
DNA: TGTGCCAGCAGCGCTGGGGGGGACTCCTACAATGAGCAGTTCTTC
CDR3: CASSAGGDSYNEQFF

J: TRBJ2-2
D: TRBD1
V: TRBV10-2
size: -
DNA: TGCGCCAGCAGTGAGTCGGGACAGGGGTCGAACACCGGGGAGCTGTTTTTT
CDR3: CASSESGQGSNTGELFF

J: TRBJ2-4
D: -
V: TRBV4-1
size: -
DNA: TGCGCCAGCAGCCAAGGGGGGTTTGGGGTACTAGCCAAAAACATTCAGTACTTC
CDR3: CASSQGGFGVLAKNIQYF

J: TRBJ2-5
D: TRBD1
V: TRBV5-1
size: -
DNA: TGCGCCAGCAGCCAAGCCCTACGAGGGGGCCGAGAGACCCAGTACTTC
CDR3: CASSQALRGGRETQYF

J: TRBJ1-3
D: -
V: TRBV19
size: -
DNA: TGTGCCAGTAGTCCCTACAGGGCGAACTCTGGAAACACCATATATTTT
CDR3: CASSPYRANSGNTIYF

J: TRBJ2-5
D: -
V: TRBV11-2
size: -
DNA: TGTGCCAGCAGCCCAGTAAGGGTGCAAGAGACCCAGTACTTC
CDR3: CASSPVRVQETQYF

J: TRBJ2-3
D: -
V: TRBV10-3
size: -
DNA: TGTGCCATCAGTGAGTCAAGGGACGCGGCTATAAATACGCAGTATTTT
CDR3: CAISESRDAAINTQYF

J: TRBJ2-3
D: TRBD2
V: TRBV9
size: -
DNA: TGTGCCAGCAGCGGCGCCTTAGCGGGGGTGGATACGCAGTATTTT
CDR3: CASSGALAGVDTQYF

J: TRBJ1-5
D: TRBD1
V: TRBV29-1
size: -
DNA: TGCAGCGTAAGGACAGGGGGAAGCAATCAGCCCCAGCATTTT
CDR3: CSVRTGGSNQPQHF

J: TRBJ1-1
D: -
V: TRBV6-4
size: -
DNA: TGTGCCAGCAGCCCCGAGGTTCAGGGGAGCACTGAAGCTTTCTTT
CDR3: CASSPEVQGSTEAFF

J: TRBJ2-3
D: -
V: TRBV5-1
size: once
DNA: TGCGCCAGCAGCTTGGTCTCCTTGGCGCAGAGCACAGATACGCAGTATTTT
CDR3: CASSLVSLAQSTDTQYF

J: TRBJ1-2
D: TRBD1
V: TRBV6-5
size: -
DNA: TGTGCCAGCAGTCCACAGGGGGGCTTTTGGGGCTACACCTTC
CDR3: CASSPQGGFWGYTF

J: TRBJ1-1
D: TRBD1
V: TRBV7-2
size: few
DNA: TGTGCCAGCAGCGCCGGCGTGGGCAGGGGGCTAACTGAAGCTTTCTTT
CDR3: CASSAGVGRGLTEAFF